One T cell receptor beta chain is described in this entry. Other DNA sequences from this sample encode an identical CDR3 as well. The CDR3 sequence is 13 residues long. V was pared by 4 bases and J by 3 bases, with 10 bases between. Germline V gene sequence: CDR1 GTSNPN, CDR2 SVGIG (reference sequence). The data stem from a study of blood T cell repertoires in COVID-19. Turning to the study itself: Donors in the United States, Italy and Spain gave samples during acute or convalescent COVID-19. Sources were T cells, B-cell-depleted T cells, or PBMCs; the material itself was cDNA or gDNA.

In the source study's methods: Amplifying reference gene primers gave estimates of nucleated cell counts. Clones were sequenced by immunoSEQ multiplex PCR, and TCRdb holds only the in-frame ones, with some missing. V and J calls and clone size are given by that table; D and trimming were obtained from the DNA. Here the sample spans about 110,000 clones, roughly four fifths being singletons. The sequenced material came from peripheral blood. The clonotype comes from a woman between 55 and 75 years old with acute or convalescent COVID-19. The rearrangement links TRBV30 to TRBJ1-3; D gene uncertain. As DNA, the CDR3 is TGTGCCTGGAACGTTGGCTTTGGAAACACCATATATTTT. Translated, it gives CAWNVGFGNTIYF.